These T cell receptor beta chains were read from a single sample in a study of OX40 agonist ivuxolimab in advanced cancers. This table comes from immunoSEQ multiplex PCR, and its TCRdb copy is limited to in-frame clones, with some not included. The table lists around 20,000 clones, about three quarters of them singletons. The sequenced sample was CD4+ or CD8+ T cells sorted from blood, obtained in a trial of the OX40 agonist ivuxolimab. These TCRs come from an adult with an advanced solid tumor such as melanoma, head and neck, liver or kidney cancer. CDR3s leave out the opening cysteine and the closing phenylalanine or tryptophan. The order of the fields is clone size, J gene, V gene, CDR3 protein. Only part of the rows carry a size: once, few, many, or a class if the clone is expanded.

abundance: .; j_gene: TRBJ2-2; v_gene: TRBV7-3; CDR3aa: ASSLYQGAGGELF
abundance: .; j_gene: TRBJ2-1; v_gene: TRBV5-4; CDR3aa: ASSLFGLAGHSEQF
abundance: .; j_gene: TRBJ1-2; v_gene: TRBV29-1; CDR3aa: SGQGSNYGYT
abundance: .; j_gene: TRBJ2-1; v_gene: TRBV11-2; CDR3aa: ASSLRLAGGAYGQF
abundance: .; j_gene: TRBJ1-2; v_gene: TRBV28; CDR3aa: ASSLGRQGGYT
abundance: .; j_gene: TRBJ1-4; v_gene: TRBV5-4; CDR3aa: ASSPSGNEKLF
abundance: once; j_gene: TRBJ1-5; v_gene: TRBV4-1; CDR3aa: ASSPRLPGGRSNNQPQH
abundance: .; j_gene: TRBJ1-2; v_gene: TRBV5-1; CDR3aa: ASSLMTGDYGYT
abundance: .; j_gene: TRBJ2-7; v_gene: TRBV11-2; CDR3aa: ASSLEGGDSIEQY
abundance: .; j_gene: TRBJ2-1; v_gene: TRBV11-2; CDR3aa: ASSFDGRDVFEQF
abundance: .; j_gene: TRBJ2-3; v_gene: TRBV5-1; CDR3aa: ASSKGTKIGDTQY
abundance: .; j_gene: TRBJ2-4; v_gene: TRBV6-6; CDR3aa: ASSSPTNIQY
abundance: .; j_gene: TRBJ1-5; v_gene: TRBV6-4; CDR3aa: ASRTGAGRNQPQH
abundance: .; j_gene: TRBJ1-2; v_gene: TRBV29-1; CDR3aa: SATGQGNYGCT
abundance: .; j_gene: TRBJ2-7; v_gene: TRBV19; CDR3aa: ASSNPLGEQY
abundance: .; j_gene: TRBJ2-7; v_gene: TRBV2; CDR3aa: ASSEGPRGPYEQY
abundance: .; j_gene: TRBJ2-4; v_gene: TRBV11-1; CDR3aa: ASSIRTGEMKNIQY
abundance: .; j_gene: TRBJ2-1; v_gene: TRBV19; CDR3aa: ASSLFPGQGFNNEQF
abundance: .; j_gene: TRBJ2-7; v_gene: TRBV5-1; CDR3aa: ASSPEASQQY
abundance: .; j_gene: TRBJ2-1; v_gene: TRBV7-3; CDR3aa: ASSLGPSSVEQF
abundance: .; j_gene: TRBJ2-5; v_gene: TRBV11-2; CDR3aa: ASSFGSGETQY
abundance: .; j_gene: TRBJ2-7; v_gene: TRBV6-4; CDR3aa: ASSQAGGYEQY
abundance: .; j_gene: TRBJ1-2; v_gene: TRBV5-1; CDR3aa: ASSLSRLGVRDYGYT
abundance: .; j_gene: TRBJ2-7; v_gene: TRBV6-6; CDR3aa: ASRTGGIDEQY
abundance: .; j_gene: TRBJ1-2; v_gene: TRBV29-1; CDR3aa: SALPRGRIYGYT
abundance: once; j_gene: TRBJ1-5; v_gene: TRBV10-3; CDR3aa: AISESRGNQPQH
abundance: .; j_gene: TRBJ2-5; v_gene: TRBV6-1; CDR3aa: ASSGLAGGGETQY
abundance: few; j_gene: TRBJ1-2; v_gene: TRBV6-6; CDR3aa: ASSYSRQKDYGYT
abundance: .; j_gene: TRBJ1-1; v_gene: TRBV11-1; CDR3aa: ASSPRWGNTEAF
abundance: .; j_gene: TRBJ2-7; v_gene: TRBV6-5; CDR3aa: ASEAGGSYEQY
abundance: .; j_gene: TRBJ2-1; v_gene: TRBV4-2; CDR3aa: ASSQDGTSGANEQF
abundance: few; j_gene: TRBJ1-2; v_gene: TRBV5-1; CDR3aa: ASNQGGDYGYT
abundance: once; j_gene: TRBJ1-4; v_gene: TRBV14; CDR3aa: ASSRGLGEKLF
abundance: .; j_gene: TRBJ2-3; v_gene: TRBV5-1; CDR3aa: ASSLETGTADTQY
abundance: .; j_gene: TRBJ2-7; v_gene: TRBV15; CDR3aa: ATSRDRVRTAI
abundance: .; j_gene: TRBJ2-3; v_gene: TRBV11-3; CDR3aa: ASSSYSGDTQY
abundance: medium-sized; j_gene: TRBJ2-7; v_gene: TRBV19; CDR3aa: ASSIGSGGAGVAYEQY
abundance: .; j_gene: TRBJ2-7; v_gene: TRBV19; CDR3aa: ASSLAQDRGHEQY
abundance: .; j_gene: TRBJ1-5; v_gene: TRBV6-1; CDR3aa: ASTGGQGLNQPQH
abundance: .; j_gene: TRBJ2-1; v_gene: TRBV7-2; CDR3aa: ASSLAGSRF
abundance: .; j_gene: TRBJ2-3; v_gene: TRBV6-4; CDR3aa: ASRRGSLTTDTQY